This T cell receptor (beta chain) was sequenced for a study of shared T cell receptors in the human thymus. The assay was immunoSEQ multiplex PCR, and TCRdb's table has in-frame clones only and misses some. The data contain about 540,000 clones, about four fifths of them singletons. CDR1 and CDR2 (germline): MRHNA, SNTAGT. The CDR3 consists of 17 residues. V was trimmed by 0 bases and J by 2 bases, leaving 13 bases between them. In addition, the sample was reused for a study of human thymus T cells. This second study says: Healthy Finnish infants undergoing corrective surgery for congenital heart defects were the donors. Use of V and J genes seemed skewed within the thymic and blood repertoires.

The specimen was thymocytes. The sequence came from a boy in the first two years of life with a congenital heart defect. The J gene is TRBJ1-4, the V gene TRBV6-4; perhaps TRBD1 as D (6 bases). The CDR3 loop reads CASSDSRGPLTNEKLFF. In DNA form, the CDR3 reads TGTGCCAGCAGTGACTCCAGGGGTCCCCTTACTAATGAAAAACTGTTTTTT.